This TCR beta chain was captured by sequencing in a study of T cells after yellow fever vaccination. Study context: Each low-cell-number fraction was prepared by means of SMART-Seq v4 Ultra Low Input. Study-wide points: Most primary-vaccination clones reappeared after the booster (about 95% CD4, about 90% CD8).

This clonotype has ten or more counts. What it binds is unknown. The study made its TCR cDNA through 5'RACE template switching. That step introduced a universal primer site along with UMIs. In TCRdb, the 5' RACE reads were re-called with MiXCR into one record per CDR3 protein. The repertoire holds approximately 120,000 distinct CDR3 sequences, with 7.4% as singletons. Germline assignment: CDR1 LNHNV and CDR2 YYDKDF (reference sequence). This CDR3 is built from 16 residues. V was shortened by 1 base and J by 5 bases, with 14 bases between the two germline ends. The TCR was taken from a man younger than 35 who received the YFV17D yellow fever vaccine. The sample was CD4+ T cells sorted from PBMCs, taken less than 11 days after the first yellow fever vaccination. The rearrangement links TRBV15 to TRBJ2-2; TRBD1 might be the D (5 bases). CDR3 region: CATSRALGHSTGELFF. CDR3 bases: TGTGCCACCAGCAGAGCCCTAGGACACTCGACCGGGGAGCTGTTTTTT. Full variable domain (remainder filled in from reference TRBV15 and TRBJ2-2): DAMVIQNPRYQVTQFGKPVTLSCSQTLNHNVMYWYQQKSSQAPKLLFHYYDKDFNNEADTPDNFQSRRPNTSFCFLDIRSPGLGDTAMYLCATSRALGHSTGELFFGEGSRLTVL.